The T cell receptor beta chain described here comes from a study of response to subunit inactivated influenza vaccine. Findings and caveats of the study: The authors put forward the suggestion that each seasonal influenza vaccination may bring in only a limited number of new T cells.

Trimming pared 1 base from V and 13 bases from J, leaving 14 bases between. Germline loops: CDR1 SEHNR, CDR2 FQNEAQ (reference sequence). The CDR3 extends over 13 amino acids. This clonotype came up a few times. Its antigen is undetermined. TCRdb itself ran the RT-PCR reads through MiXCR, one entry per CDR3 protein. The sample carries more than 700,000 distinct CDR3 sequences, about 20% recorded once. The sample was PBMCs from blood, taken around 5 days after vaccination. The chain carries TRBV7-9 and TRBJ2-1; unclear D gene. The origin of this receptor is a man in his fifties or sixties who received an inactivated influenza vaccine. CDR3 sequence (DNA): TGTGCCAGCAGCTTAGAATTATACAGTGGTCAGTTCTTC. It is translated as CASSLELYSGQFF.